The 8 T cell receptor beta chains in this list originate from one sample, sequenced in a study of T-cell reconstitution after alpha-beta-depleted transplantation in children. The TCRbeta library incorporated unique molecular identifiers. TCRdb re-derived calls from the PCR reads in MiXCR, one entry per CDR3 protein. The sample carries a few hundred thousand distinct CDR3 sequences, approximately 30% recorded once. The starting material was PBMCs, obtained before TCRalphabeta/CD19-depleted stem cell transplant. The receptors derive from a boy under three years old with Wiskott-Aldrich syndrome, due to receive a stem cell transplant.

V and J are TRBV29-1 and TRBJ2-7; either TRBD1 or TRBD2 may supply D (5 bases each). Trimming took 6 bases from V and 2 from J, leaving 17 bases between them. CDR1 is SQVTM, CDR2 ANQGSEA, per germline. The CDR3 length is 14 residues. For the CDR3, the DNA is TGCAGCGTGACCCCGGGACGCGAAGCCTACGAGCAGTACTTC. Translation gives CSVTPGREAYEQYF.

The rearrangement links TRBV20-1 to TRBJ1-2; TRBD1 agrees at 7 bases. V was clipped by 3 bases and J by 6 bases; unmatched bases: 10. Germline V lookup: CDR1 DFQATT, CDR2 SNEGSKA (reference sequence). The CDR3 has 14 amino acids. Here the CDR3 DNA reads TGCAGTGCTAGTTCAACCGGGACAGACGATGGCTACACCTTC. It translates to CSASSTGTDDGYTF.

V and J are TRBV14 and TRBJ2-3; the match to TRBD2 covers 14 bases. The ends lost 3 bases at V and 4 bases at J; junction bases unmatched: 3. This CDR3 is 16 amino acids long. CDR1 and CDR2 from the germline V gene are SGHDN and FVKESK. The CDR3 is CASSQLGLAGADTQYF. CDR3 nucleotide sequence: TGTGCCAGCAGCCAGTTGGGACTAGCGGGAGCAGATACGCAGTATTTT.

CDR3 coding DNA: TGCAGTGCTAGAGAGCGACCTAGCTCCTACAATGAGCAGTTCTTC. This codes for CSARERPSSYNEQFF. V is TRBV20-1 and J is TRBJ2-1; D is unclear. Looked up from germline, CDR1 is DFQATT and CDR2 is SNEGSKA (reference sequence). The V end lost 0 bases, the J end lost 0 bases, and 9 bases lay between the germline ends. The CDR3 is 15 residues long.

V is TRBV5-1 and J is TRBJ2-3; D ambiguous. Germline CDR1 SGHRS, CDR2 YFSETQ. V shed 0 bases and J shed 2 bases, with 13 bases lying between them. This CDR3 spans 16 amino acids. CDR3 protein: CASSLGGRALTDTQYF. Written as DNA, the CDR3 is TGCGCCAGCAGCTTGGGCGGCCGGGCCCTCACAGATACGCAGTATTTT.

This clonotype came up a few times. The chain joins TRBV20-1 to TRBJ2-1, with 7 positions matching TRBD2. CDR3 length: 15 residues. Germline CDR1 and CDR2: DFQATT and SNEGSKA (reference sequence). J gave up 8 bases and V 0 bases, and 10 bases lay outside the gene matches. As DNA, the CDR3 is TGCAGTGCTAGAGATTTCACCCGACTAGCCCATGAGCAGTTCTTC. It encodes CSARDFTRLAHEQFF.

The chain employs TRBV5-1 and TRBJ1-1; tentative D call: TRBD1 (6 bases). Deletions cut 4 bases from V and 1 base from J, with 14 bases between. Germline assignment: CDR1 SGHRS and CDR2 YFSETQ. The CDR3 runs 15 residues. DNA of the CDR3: TGCGCCAGCAGCGCCTCCGGGACACCGAACACTGAAGCTTTCTTT. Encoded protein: CASSASGTPNTEAFF. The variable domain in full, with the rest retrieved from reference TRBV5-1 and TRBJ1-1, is KAGVTQTPRYLIKTRGQQVTLSCSPISGHRSVSWYQQTPGQGLQFLFEYFSETQRNKGNFPGRFSGRQFSNSRSEMNVSTLELGDSALYLCASSASGTPNTEAFFGQGTRLTVV.

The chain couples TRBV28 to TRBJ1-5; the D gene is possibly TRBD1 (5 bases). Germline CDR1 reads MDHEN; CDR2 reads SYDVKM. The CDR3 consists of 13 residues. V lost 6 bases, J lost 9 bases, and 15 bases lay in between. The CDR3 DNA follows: TGTGCCAGCAGCCCGGGGCTCCTAGGGCCCCAGCATTTT. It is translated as CASSPGLLGPQHF.